A single sample gave rise to the 11 T cell receptor beta chains below, sequenced in a study of cytomegalovirus exposure and HLA in healthy donors. Some clones are missing from TCRdb's copy, which holds only in-frame ones; the method was immunoSEQ multiplex PCR. The table has approximately 160,000 clones, about 90% seen once. Sequencing input: PBMCs. The receptors originated from a woman aged 18-29 years in good health and CMV-seropositive.

This clone was picked up one time. The chain links TRBV29-1 to TRBJ1-1, with 7 nucleotides matching TRBD1. The ends lost 7 bases at V and 9 bases at J; junction bases unmatched: 8. This CDR3 comprises 11 residues. The germline CDR1 and CDR2 sequences are SQVTM and ANQGSEA. The CDR3 bases are TGCAGCGGTGGAGACAGGGCTCAAGCTTTCTTT. Amino acids: CSGGDRAQAFF. Full variable domain (missing parts from reference TRBV29-1 and TRBJ1-1): SAVISQKPSRDICQRGTSLTIQCQVDSQVTMMFWYRQQPGQSLTLIATANQGSEATYESGFVIDKFPISRPNLTFSTLTVSNMSPEDSSIYLCSGGDRAQAFFGQGTRLTVV.

The V gene is TRBV27, the J gene TRBJ2-7; 7 bases are shared with TRBD2. J was trimmed by 1 base and V by 7 bases; bases with no gene match: 10. The CDR3 contains 15 residues. Germline V gene sequence: CDR1 MNHEY, CDR2 SMNVEV (reference sequence). CDR3 protein: CASTPRLAASYEQYF. CDR3 nucleotide sequence: TGTGCCAGCACCCCGCGTCTAGCGGCATCCTACGAGCAGTACTTC.

This clone was found once. The rearrangement links TRBV4-1 to TRBJ2-1, with a possible D match to TRBD2 (6 bases). The length of the CDR3 is 12 residues. V lost 0 bases, J lost 12 bases, and 9 bases lay in between. Germline assignment: CDR1 MGHRA and CDR2 YSYEKL. This CDR3 reads CASSQDSGRQFF. The CDR3 DNA follows: TGCGCCAGCAGCCAAGATTCCGGGAGGCAGTTCTTC.

In this sample, this clone turned up once. The gene calls are TRBV30 and TRBJ1-2, with 9 nucleotides matching TRBD1. From germline, CDR1 is GTSNPN and CDR2 SVGIG (reference sequence). V lost 4 bases, J lost 8 bases, and 11 bases stayed unmatched. There are 14 residues in the CDR3. CDR3 protein: CAWNLGGQGLGYTF. The DNA for the CDR3 is TGTGCCTGGAACCTTGGGGGACAGGGACTCGGCTACACCTTC.

The chain uses TRBV28 and TRBJ2-7; TRBD1 agrees at 12 bases. CDR1 and CDR2 from the germline V gene are MDHEN and SYDVKM. V lost 2 bases, J lost 5 bases, and 4 bases stayed unmatched. This CDR3 has 15 amino acids. CDR3 DNA sequence: TGTGCCAGCAGTTTAATAGGGACAGGGGGCGACGAGCAGTACTTC. This encodes CASSLIGTGGDEQYF.

The chain employs TRBV7-6 and TRBJ1-5; D gene ambiguous. CDR1 and CDR2 from the germline V gene are SGHVS and FNYEAQ. V lost 4 bases to trimming and J lost 1 base, with 8 bases between them. The CDR3 runs to 14 residues. The CDR3 is CASSSGTSNQPQHF. The CDR3 nucleotides read TGTGCCAGCAGCTCAGGTACCAGCAATCAGCCCCAGCATTTT.

The chain uses TRBV7-9 and TRBJ2-7; TRBD1 matches at 9 bases. Per the germline V gene, CDR1 is SEHNR and CDR2 is FQNEAQ (reference sequence). V lost 5 bases to trimming and J lost 6 bases; unmatched junction nucleotides: 5. The CDR3 totals 13 residues. The CDR3 spells CASSPKDRGEQYF. The CDR3 DNA reads TGTGCCAGCAGCCCAAAGGACAGGGGCGAGCAGTACTTC.

For the CDR3, the DNA is TGTGCCAGCAGCCAACCTAAGGGGCTCCCGGGAGGTGATGAGCAGTTCTTC. Protein sequence: CASSQPKGLPGGDEQFF. The chain employs TRBV7-9 and TRBJ2-1; TRBD2 aligns across 7 bases. Per the germline V gene, CDR1 is SEHNR and CDR2 is FQNEAQ (reference sequence). The CDR3 has 17 residues. Trimming removed 5 bases from V and 8 bases from J; junction bases left unmatched: 18.

The chain links TRBV6-1 to TRBJ2-2; 11 nucleotides match TRBD2. Germline CDR1 MNHNS, CDR2 SASEGT. The V and J ends lost 1 base and 4 bases, in that order; junction bases with no gene match: 11. The CDR3 loop spans 19 amino acids. This chain's CDR3 is CASSEEGLAGGPGTGELFF. CDR3 nucleotide sequence: TGTGCCAGCAGTGAAGAGGGATTAGCGGGGGGGCCGGGCACCGGGGAGCTGTTTTTT.

The chain joins TRBV25-1 to TRBJ2-2; TRBD2 might be the D (6 bases). Trimming took off 3 bases at V and 4 bases at J, with 12 bases between the two ends. Germline V gene data show CDR1 as MGHDK and CDR2 as SYGVNS. This CDR3 contains 15 residues. The CDR3 DNA is TGTGCCAGCAGTGACGGCGGGAAGGTCACCGGGGAGCTGTTTTTT. Translated: CASSDGGKVTGELFF.

The chain carries TRBV5-1 and TRBJ1-2, with TRBD1 identical over 8 bases. The CDR3 consists of 15 residues. V dropped 0 bases and J dropped 0; count of bases not matched to a gene: 1. The germline V gene encodes CDR1 SGHRS and CDR2 YFSETQ. Here the CDR3 reads CASSLGQGTNYGYTF. CDR3 DNA sequence: TGCGCCAGCAGCTTGGGACAGGGGACTAACTATGGCTACACCTTC. Full variable domain (rest looked up from reference TRBV5-1 and TRBJ1-2): KAGVTQTPRYLIKTRGQQVTLSCSPISGHRSVSWYQQTPGQGLQFLFEYFSETQRNKGNFPGRFSGRQFSNSRSEMNVSTLELGDSALYLCASSLGQGTNYGYTFGSGTRLTVV.